This TCR beta chain stems from a study of blood T cell repertoires in COVID-19. The overall study: The United States, Italy and Spain provided the acute and convalescent COVID-19 samples. Nucleic acid was either cDNA or gDNA, and it came from T cells, B-cell-depleted T cells, or PBMCs.

The CDR3 contains 11 residues. V dropped 2 bases and J dropped 7 bases, with 5 bases sitting between them. Germline V gives CDR1 ENHRY, CDR2 SYGVKD. Assay used: immunoSEQ multiplex PCR; TCRdb lists only in-frame clones, some missing. The sample has roughly 70,000 clones, over 80% seen once; the top ten hold roughly 6.8%. The gene calls are TRBV10-3 and TRBJ1-1; D is unresolved. The TCR originated in an elderly woman with active COVID-19. Sequenced material: peripheral blood. The CDR3 here is CAISETGEAFF. CDR3 DNA: TGTGCCATCAGTGAGACCGGTGAAGCTTTCTTT.